Given below is one T cell receptor beta chain in context. These data are taken from a study of control samples from healthy donors and cancer patients. The CDR3 has 14 residues. V was pared by 10 bases and J by 0 bases, with 13 bases between. CDR1 and CDR2 from the germline V gene are LNHDA and SQIVND (reference sequence). TCRdb keeps only in-frame clones here, not all; method: immunoSEQ multiplex PCR. In the table there are some 170,000 clones, roughly 94% of which are singletons. The specimen sequenced was PBMCs. This clonotype was sampled from a man in his 60s with colorectal cancer. This rearrangement joins TRBV19 to TRBJ1-3, with a tentative D call TRBD1 (5 bases). The CDR3 sequence is CATGDGSSGNTIYF. In DNA form, the CDR3 reads TGTGCCACCGGGGACGGGAGCTCTGGAAACACCATATATTTT.